What follows is one T cell receptor beta chain and its context. Its target is unknown. The data were obtained in a study of post-analysis software for immune sequencing data. Findings and limits, study-wide: TRBV5-6, TRBV5-1 and TRBV20-1 were among four or five TRBV segments more frequent in patients than controls. Diversity measured as normalized Chao1 was significantly lower in multiple sclerosis patients than in controls.

Trimming took 1 base from V and 9 from J; bases not matched to a gene: 21. CDR1 is LGHNA and CDR2 is YSLEER in the germline V gene. The CDR3 is made up of 18 amino acids. Unique molecular identifiers were built into the TCR beta cDNA libraries. Out of about 0.9 to 11 million T cells, roughly 0.5 million cDNA molecules were generated. One entry per CDR3 protein results from TCRdb running MiXCR on the PCR reads. The sample consists of roughly 150,000 distinct CDR3 sequences, about 34% of them appearing once. The sequences come from blood, collected after autologous hematopoietic stem cell transplantation. This receptor was taken from a girl aged 5 to 17 with multiple sclerosis. The V gene is TRBV4-3, the J gene TRBJ2-7; 7 bases line up with TRBD2. In nucleotides, the CDR3 is TGCGCCAGCAGCCAAGCCTTAGCGGGTGCGCGGGGATTGTTAGGGCAGTACTTC. Translated, it gives CASSQALAGARGLLGQYF.